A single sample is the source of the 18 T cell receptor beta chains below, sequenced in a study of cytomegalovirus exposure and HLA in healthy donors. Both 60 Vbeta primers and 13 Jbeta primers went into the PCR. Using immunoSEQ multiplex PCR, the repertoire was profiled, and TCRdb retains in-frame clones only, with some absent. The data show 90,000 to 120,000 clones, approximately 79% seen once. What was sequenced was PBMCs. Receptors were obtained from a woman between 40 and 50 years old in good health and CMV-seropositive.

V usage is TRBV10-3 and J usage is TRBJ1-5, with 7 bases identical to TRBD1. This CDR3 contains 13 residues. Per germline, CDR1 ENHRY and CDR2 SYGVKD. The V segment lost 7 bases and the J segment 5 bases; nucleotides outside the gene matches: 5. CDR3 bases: TGTGCCATCACAGACAGGGTCGATCAGCCCCAGCATTTT. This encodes CAITDRVDQPQHF.

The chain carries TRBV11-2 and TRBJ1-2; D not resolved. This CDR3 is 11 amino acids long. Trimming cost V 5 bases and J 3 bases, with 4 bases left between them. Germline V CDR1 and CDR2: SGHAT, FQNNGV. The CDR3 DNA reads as TGTGCCAGCAGCGGCTACTATGGCTACACCTTC. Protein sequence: CASSGYYGYTF.

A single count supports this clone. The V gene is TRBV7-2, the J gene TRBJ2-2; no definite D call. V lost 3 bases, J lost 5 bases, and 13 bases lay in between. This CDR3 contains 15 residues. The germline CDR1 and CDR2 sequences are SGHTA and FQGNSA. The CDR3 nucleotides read TGTGCCAGCAGCTTGGCCTTCGGGTGGACCGGGGAGCTGTTTTTT. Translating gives CASSLAFGWTGELFF.

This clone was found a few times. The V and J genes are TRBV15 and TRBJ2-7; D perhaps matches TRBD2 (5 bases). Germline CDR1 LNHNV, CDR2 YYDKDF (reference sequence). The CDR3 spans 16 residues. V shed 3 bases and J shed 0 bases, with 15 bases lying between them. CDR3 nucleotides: TGTGCCACCAGCAGCTCCGGGATTCGAAGCTCCTACGAGCAGTACTTC. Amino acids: CATSSSGIRSSYEQYF.

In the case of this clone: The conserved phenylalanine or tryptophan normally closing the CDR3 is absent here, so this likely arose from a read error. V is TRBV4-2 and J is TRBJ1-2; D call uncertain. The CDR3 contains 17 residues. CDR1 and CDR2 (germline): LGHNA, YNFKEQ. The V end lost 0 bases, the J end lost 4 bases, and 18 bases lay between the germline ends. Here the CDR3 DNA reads TGTGCCAGCAGCCAAGATAAGGGAGTGAGCATCTCCTATGGCTACACCGTC. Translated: CASSQDKGVSISYGYTV.

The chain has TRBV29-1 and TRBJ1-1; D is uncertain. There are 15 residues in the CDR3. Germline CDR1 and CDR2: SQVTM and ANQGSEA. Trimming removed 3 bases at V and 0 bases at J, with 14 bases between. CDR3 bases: TGCAGCGTTGATCCGAGTACAGCTATGAACACTGAAGCTTTCTTT. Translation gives CSVDPSTAMNTEAFF.

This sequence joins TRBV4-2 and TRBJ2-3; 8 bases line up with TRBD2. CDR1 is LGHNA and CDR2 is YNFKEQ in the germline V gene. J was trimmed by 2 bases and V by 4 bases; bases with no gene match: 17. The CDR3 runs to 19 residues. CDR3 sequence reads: CASSRTPGLGGGNTDTQYF. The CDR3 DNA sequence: TGTGCCAGCAGCCGGACACCGGGACTAGGGGGTGGTAACACAGATACGCAGTATTTT.

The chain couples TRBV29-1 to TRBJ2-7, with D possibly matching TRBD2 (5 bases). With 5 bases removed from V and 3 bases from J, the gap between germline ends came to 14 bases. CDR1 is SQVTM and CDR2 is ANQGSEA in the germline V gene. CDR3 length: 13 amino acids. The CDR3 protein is CSVILASGYEQYF. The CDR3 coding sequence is TGCAGCGTTATCCTGGCCAGCGGCTACGAGCAGTACTTC.

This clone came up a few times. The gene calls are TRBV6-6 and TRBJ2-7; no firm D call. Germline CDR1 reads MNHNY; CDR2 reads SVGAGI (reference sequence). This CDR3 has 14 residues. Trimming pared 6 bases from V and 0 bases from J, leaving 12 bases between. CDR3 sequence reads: CASSRRASSYEQYF. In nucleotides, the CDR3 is TGTGCCAGCAGCCGACGAGCGAGCTCCTACGAGCAGTACTTC.

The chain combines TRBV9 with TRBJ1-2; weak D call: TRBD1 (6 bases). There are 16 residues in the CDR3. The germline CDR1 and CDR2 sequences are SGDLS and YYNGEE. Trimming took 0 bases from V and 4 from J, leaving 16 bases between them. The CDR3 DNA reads TGTGCCAGCAGCGTAGTGGGGGGGCCTCTCTCCTATGGCTACACCTTC. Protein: CASSVVGGPLSYGYTF.

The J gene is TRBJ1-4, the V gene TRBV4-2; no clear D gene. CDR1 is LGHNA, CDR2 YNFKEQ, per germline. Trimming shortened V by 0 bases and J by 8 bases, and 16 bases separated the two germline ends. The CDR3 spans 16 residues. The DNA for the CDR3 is TGTGCCAGCAGCCAAGAATCTTTCAAGCGGTGGGAAAAACTGTTTTTT. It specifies CASSQESFKRWEKLFF.

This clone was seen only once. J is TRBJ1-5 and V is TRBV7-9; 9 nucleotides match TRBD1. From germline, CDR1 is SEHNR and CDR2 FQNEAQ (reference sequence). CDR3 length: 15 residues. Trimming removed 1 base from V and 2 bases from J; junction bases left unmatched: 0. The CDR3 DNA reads TGTGCCAGCAGCTTAGGGACAGGGGGCAATCAGCCCCAGCATTTT. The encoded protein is CASSLGTGGNQPQHF.

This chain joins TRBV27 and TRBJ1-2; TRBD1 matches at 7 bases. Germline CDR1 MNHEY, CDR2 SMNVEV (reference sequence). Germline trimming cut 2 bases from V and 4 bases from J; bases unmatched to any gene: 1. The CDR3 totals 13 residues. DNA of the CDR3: TGTGCCAGCAGTTTAAGGACAGGCTATGGCTACACCTTC. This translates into CASSLRTGYGYTF.

Here the CDR3 reads CASRMTSGGQETQYF. The CDR3 DNA reads as TGTGCCAGCAGAATGACTAGCGGGGGTCAAGAGACCCAGTACTTC. The chain has TRBV2 and TRBJ2-5; 12 bases align to TRBD2. The V and J ends lost 6 bases and 2 bases, in that order; junction bases with no gene match: 4. The CDR3 is 15 residues long. Germline CDR1 SNHLY, CDR2 FYNNEI.

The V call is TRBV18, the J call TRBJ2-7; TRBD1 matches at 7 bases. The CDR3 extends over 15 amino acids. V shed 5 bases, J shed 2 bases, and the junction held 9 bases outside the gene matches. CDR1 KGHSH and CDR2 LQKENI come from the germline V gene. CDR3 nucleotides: TGTGCCAGCTCATCGCCCGGGACAGATCCCTACGAGCAGTACTTC. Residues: CASSSPGTDPYEQYF.

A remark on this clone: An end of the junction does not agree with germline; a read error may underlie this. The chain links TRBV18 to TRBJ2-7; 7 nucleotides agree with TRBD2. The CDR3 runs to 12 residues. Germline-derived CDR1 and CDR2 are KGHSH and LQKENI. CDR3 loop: CANSAGNDEQYF. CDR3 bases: TGTGCCAACTCAGCGGGGAACGACGAGCAGTACTTC.

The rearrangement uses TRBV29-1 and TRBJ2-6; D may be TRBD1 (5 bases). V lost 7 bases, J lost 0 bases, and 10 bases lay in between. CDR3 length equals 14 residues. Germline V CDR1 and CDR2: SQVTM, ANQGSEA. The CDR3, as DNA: TGCAGCGCCCTGACAGTCTCTGGGGCCAACGTCCTGACTTTC. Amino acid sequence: CSALTVSGANVLTF.

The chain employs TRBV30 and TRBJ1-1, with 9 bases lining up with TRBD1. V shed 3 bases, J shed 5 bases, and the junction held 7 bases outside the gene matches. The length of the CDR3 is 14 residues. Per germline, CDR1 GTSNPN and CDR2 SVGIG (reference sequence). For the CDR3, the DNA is TGTGCCTGGAGCGCCGGGACAGGGCGGACTGAAGCTTTCTTT. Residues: CAWSAGTGRTEAFF.